This T cell receptor beta chain was recovered during a study of OX40 agonist ivuxolimab in advanced cancers. The protocol was immunoSEQ multiplex PCR, while the TCRdb copy is restricted to in-frame clones and leaves out a portion. The sample contains about 68,000 clones, roughly four fifths of which appear only once. From germline, CDR1 is MDHEN and CDR2 SYDVKM. The V segment lost 6 bases and the J segment 7 bases; nucleotides outside the gene matches: 3. This CDR3 contains 13 residues. The sample here was CD4+ or CD8+ T cells sorted from blood, taken in a trial of the OX40 agonist ivuxolimab. The chain carries TRBV28 and TRBJ1-6, with 7 bases identical to TRBD1. The receptor was isolated from an adult with an advanced solid tumor such as melanoma, head and neck, liver or kidney cancer. This CDR3 reads CASRGQNNSPLHF. As DNA, the CDR3 is TGTGCCAGCAGGGGACAGAACAATTCACCCCTCCACTTT.